The clone carrying this T cell receptor beta chain was recorded a few times. This sample was included in a study of T-cell reconstitution after alpha-beta-depleted transplantation in children. Unique molecular identifiers tagged the TCRbeta library. TCRdb reprocessed the PCR reads with MiXCR, giving one entry per CDR3 protein. The sample lists some 500,000 distinct CDR3 sequences; around 19% were seen once. CDR1 and CDR2 from the germline V gene are SGHKS and YYEKEE (reference sequence). V trimming: 6 bases; J trimming: 8 bases; junction bases outside the gene matches: 13. The CDR3 covers 14 residues.

This sample comprised PBMCs from the stem cell graft donor, obtained from the stem cell graft. This chain joins TRBV5-5 and TRBJ2-5; 7 bases fit TRBD1. The receptor's source is a human donor who donated a stem cell graft to a child with acute lymphoblastic leukemia. CDR3 in DNA: TGTGCCAGCAAACCGGGACAGAAGGGATATACCCAGTACTTC. It translates to CASKPGQKGYTQYF.